These 30 T cell receptor beta chains originate from one sample sequenced in a study of OX40 agonist ivuxolimab in advanced cancers. Data came from immunoSEQ multiplex PCR; TCRdb stores just in-frame clones and leaves some out. The table records 90,000 or so clones, 87% of them present only once. The source material was CD4+ or CD8+ T cells sorted from blood, sampled in a trial of the OX40 agonist ivuxolimab. The receptors shown here come from an adult with an advanced solid tumor such as melanoma, head and neck, liver or kidney cancer.

This sequence joins TRBV10-3 and TRBJ2-7; D is possibly TRBD2 (5 bases). The V and J ends lost 3 bases and 0 bases respectively, with 9 bases between them. CDR3 size: 14 residues. Per germline, CDR1 ENHRY and CDR2 SYGVKD. As DNA, the CDR3 is TGTGCCATCAGTGATTCGGGGAGCTCCTACGAGCAGTACTTC. Residues: CAISDSGSSYEQYF.

The rearrangement joins TRBV7-8 to TRBJ2-7, with unresolved D. The V end was cut by 1 base, the J end by 2 bases, with 9 bases between. This CDR3 region has 14 residues. Germline CDR1 and CDR2: SGHVS and FQNEAQ. The CDR3 sequence: CASSLGPKAYEQYV. The CDR3 nucleotides are TGTGCCAGCAGCTTAGGTCCCAAAGCCTACGAGCAGTACGTC.

The rearrangement joins TRBV6-1 to TRBJ1-3; D remains ambiguous. V lost 7 bases and J lost 0, with 7 bases in between. CDR3 length: 13 residues. Germline V gene sequence: CDR1 MNHNS, CDR2 SASEGT. CDR3 nucleotide sequence: TGTGCCAGCAAACAGAGCTCTGGAAACACCATATATTTT. Protein: CASKQSSGNTIYF.

DNA of the CDR3: TGTGCCAGCAGACGAGAACCGACTAGCGGGGGCGGAGAGACCCAGTACTTC. Translation gives CASRREPTSGGGETQYF. V gene TRBV11-2 combines with J gene TRBJ2-5; 12 bases are shared with TRBD2. This CDR3 has 17 amino acids. V trimming: 6 bases; J trimming: 4 bases; junction bases outside the gene matches: 12. Germline V gives CDR1 SGHAT, CDR2 FQNNGV.

The rearrangement uses TRBV5-3 and TRBJ2-7; the match to TRBD1 covers 7 bases. TRBV5-3 is sorted into the ORF group, with uncertain function. The CDR3 loop spans 14 amino acids. The CDR3 region is CASSLDRTRYEQYV. CDR3 sequence (DNA): TGTGCCAGCAGCTTGGACAGGACTCGCTACGAGCAGTACGTC.

The V call is TRBV5-1, the J call TRBJ2-3, with 9 bases identical to TRBD1. The CDR3 is 15 amino acids. Germline CDR1 reads SGHRS; CDR2 reads YFSETQ. Trimming removed 4 bases from V and 6 bases from J; junction bases left unmatched: 9. CDR3 sequence (DNA): TGCGCCAGCAGCCCACAGGGGGCCCCCTTGGATACGCAGTATTTT. This encodes CASSPQGAPLDTQYF.

This sequence joins TRBV7-2 and TRBJ2-1; no clear D gene. Germline assignment: CDR1 SGHTA and CDR2 FQGNSA. Trimming pared 2 bases from V and 7 bases from J, leaving 9 bases between. CDR3 length: 13 amino acids. Here the CDR3 DNA reads TGTGCCAGCAGCTTACTCCCAGTTAATGAGCAGTTCTTC. Its translation is CASSLLPVNEQFF. Looking up the rest from reference TRBV7-2 and TRBJ2-1 gives the full variable domain: GAGVSQSPSNKVTEKGKDVELRCDPISGHTALYWYRQSLGQGLEFLIYFQGNSAPDKSGLPSDRFSAERTGGSVSTLTIQRTQQEDSAVYLCASSLLPVNEQFFGPGTRLTVL.

This chain connects TRBV6-1 to TRBJ2-6, with D tentatively TRBD1 (5 bases). V lost 3 bases and J lost 0, with 9 bases in between. CDR1 and CDR2 (germline): MNHNS, SASEGT. There are 16 residues in the CDR3. The chain's CDR3 is CASSEGPSSGANVLTF. The CDR3 DNA reads as TGTGCCAGCAGTGAGGGGCCGAGCTCTGGGGCCAACGTCCTGACTTTC.

The rearrangement links TRBV11-3 to TRBJ2-2; possibly TRBD1 for D (7 bases). Germline V gives CDR1 SGHNT, CDR2 YENEEA. V was pared by 3 bases and J by 1 base, with 9 bases between. The CDR3 is made up of 15 amino acids. As DNA, the CDR3 is TGTGCCAGCAGCTTCCAGGGGGGGAACACCGGGGAGCTGTTTTTT. The encoded protein is CASSFQGGNTGELFF.

The V and J genes are TRBV6-1 and TRBJ1-6, with unresolved D. The CDR3 runs 17 residues. V lost 0 bases and J lost 3, with 12 bases in between. Per the germline V gene, CDR1 is MNHNS and CDR2 is SASEGT. DNA of the CDR3: TGTGCCAGCAGTGAAGCTGGCGGCGGCAGCTATAATTCACCCCTCCACTTT. Translating gives CASSEAGGGSYNSPLHF.

V and J are TRBV4-1 and TRBJ1-1; perhaps TRBD1 as D (6 bases). Trimming cost V 4 bases and J 4 bases, with 10 bases left between them. The CDR3 length is 13 residues. Germline V gene sequence: CDR1 MGHRA, CDR2 YSYEKL. CDR3 in DNA: TGCGCCAGCAGCCCAACAGGGTTCACTGAAGCTTTCTTT. Its protein product is CASSPTGFTEAFF.

This chain joins TRBV12-5 and TRBJ1-5; D gene ambiguous. Germline V gene sequence: CDR1 LGHNT, CDR2 FRNRAP. V was trimmed by 6 bases and J by 2 bases, leaving 14 bases between them. This CDR3 comprises 15 residues. CDR3 bases: TGTGCTAGTGGCTTTCCGTCAAGGGGCAATCAGCCCCAGCATTTT. Protein product: CASGFPSRGNQPQHF.

Points on this clone: The junction and the germline gene differ at one end; a read error may be behind it. The rearrangement joins TRBV7-8 to TRBJ2-7; 8 bases are shared with TRBD2. The CDR3 extends over 13 amino acids. Germline V gene sequence: CDR1 SGHVS, CDR2 FQNEAQ. DNA for the CDR3: TGTGCCAGCAGCCCTTACCAGGGACTAGATAGGAGATTC. This gives the protein CASSPYQGLDRRF.

This chain connects TRBV18 to TRBJ2-4; TRBD1 matches at 9 bases. The CDR3 is made up of 17 amino acids. Germline trimming cut 6 bases from V and 0 bases from J; bases unmatched to any gene: 9. CDR1 is KGHSH, CDR2 LQKENI, per germline. CDR3 sequence reads: CASSPGQGNIAKNIQYF. In DNA form, the CDR3 reads TGTGCCAGCTCGCCGGGACAGGGAAACATAGCCAAAAACATTCAGTACTTC.

The rearrangement joins TRBV5-8 to TRBJ1-5, with unresolved D. V was clipped by 0 bases and J by 4 bases, with 8 bases between them. Germline CDR1 SGHTS, CDR2 YDEGEE. The CDR3 loop spans 14 amino acids. CDR3 protein: CASSLDQMNQPQHF. Written as DNA, the CDR3 is TGTGCCAGCAGCTTGGATCAGATGAATCAGCCCCAGCATTTT.

This clone was counted once. The chain combines TRBV5-1 with TRBJ2-1, with 7 bases matching TRBD1. In germline, CDR1 is SGHRS, CDR2 YFSETQ. Germline trimming cut 4 bases from V and 1 base from J; bases unmatched to any gene: 2. This CDR3 spans 14 amino acids. The CDR3 loop reads CASSRTGSYNEQFF. CDR3 DNA: TGCGCCAGCAGCCGGACAGGATCCTACAATGAGCAGTTCTTC.

The chain joins TRBV9 to TRBJ2-7; TRBD2 matches at 7 bases. Trimming took 0 bases from V and 2 from J; bases not matched to a gene: 8. The CDR3 loop spans 16 amino acids. In germline, CDR1 is SGDLS, CDR2 YYNGEE. The CDR3 DNA sequence: TGTGCCAGCAGCGTAGGGGAGGGTAGGGGCACCTACGAGCAGTACTTC. Its protein product is CASSVGEGRGTYEQYF.

This CDR3 is CASWLEGGTEAFF. The CDR3 nucleotides read TGCGCCAGCTGGCTGGAGGGAGGGACTGAAGCTTTCTTT. This chain joins TRBV5-1 and TRBJ1-1; no clear D gene. CDR1 is SGHRS, CDR2 YFSETQ, per germline. This CDR3 contains 13 residues. With 7 bases removed from V and 5 bases from J, the gap between germline ends came to 15 bases.

The J gene is TRBJ1-2, the V gene TRBV27, with TRBD1 matching 8 bases. The CDR3 is 14 residues long. Germline V gene sequence: CDR1 MNHEY, CDR2 SMNVEV (reference sequence). With 4 bases clipped from V and 3 bases from J, the junction kept 4 bases outside the gene matches. CDR3 residues: CASSSGDRHYGYTF. The CDR3 coding sequence is TGTGCCAGCAGTTCCGGGGACAGGCACTATGGCTACACCTTC.

V and J are TRBV7-3 and TRBJ1-2, with D unresolved. The CDR3 contains 13 residues. Germline V gene sequence: CDR1 SGHTA, CDR2 FQGTGA. Trimming stripped 1 base from V and 3 bases from J, with 6 bases between. As DNA, the CDR3 is TGTGCCAGCAGCTTAAACGGGGACTATGGCTACACCTTC. The encoded protein is CASSLNGDYGYTF.

This clone was found a few times. The V and J genes are TRBV7-2 and TRBJ2-1, with D uncertain. The CDR3 extends over 15 amino acids. V was trimmed by 6 bases and J by 1 base, leaving 13 bases between them. The germline V gene has CDR1 SGHTA and CDR2 FQGNSA. The CDR3 protein is CASSPSAPSYNEQFF. In DNA form, the CDR3 reads TGTGCCAGCAGTCCCTCTGCCCCATCCTACAATGAGCAGTTCTTC.

The chain couples TRBV21-1 to TRBJ1-1. TRBV21-1 constitutes a pseudogene. The CDR3 has 14 amino acids. The CDR3 sequence is CASSKRNLHTEAFF. The CDR3 DNA reads TGTGCCAGCAGCAAACGTAACCTCCACACTGAAGCTTTCTTT.

V and J are TRBV9 and TRBJ2-4; 9 bases match TRBD2. Germline V gene sequence: CDR1 SGDLS, CDR2 YYNGEE. The CDR3 has 16 amino acids. After removal of 1 base from V and 6 bases from J, the junction contained 8 bases not matched to a gene. The CDR3 bases are TGTGCCAGCAGCGTAACTAGCGGGTGGAGCGGAAACATTCAGTACTTC. Translation: CASSVTSGWSGNIQYF.

V gene TRBV10-3 combines with J gene TRBJ1-4; D possibly corresponds to TRBD1 (5 bases). Germline assignment: CDR1 ENHRY and CDR2 SYGVKD. The CDR3 sequence is 13 residues long. With 8 bases removed from V and 7 bases from J, the gap between germline ends came to 14 bases. CDR3 in amino acids: CAIGAGSAEKLFF. CDR3 nucleotide sequence: TGTGCCATCGGGGCAGGGTCGGCTGAAAAACTGTTTTTT.

The genes are TRBV7-9 and TRBJ2-1; 8 bases line up with TRBD1. Germline V gene data show CDR1 as SEHNR and CDR2 as FQNEAQ (reference sequence). Trimming at V came to 4 bases and at J to 5 bases, leaving 4 bases not matched to a gene. The CDR3 is 14 amino acids. CDR3 DNA sequence: TGTGCCAGCAGCTCCAACAGGGGGGACAATGAGCAGTTCTTC. This translates into CASSSNRGDNEQFF.

Worth noting for this clone: The same CDR3 arises from other DNA sequences in this sample as well. This chain uses TRBV19 with TRBJ2-3; D gene uncertain. CDR1 is LNHDA and CDR2 is SQIVND in the germline V gene (reference sequence). The V gene lost 4 bases and the J gene lost 3 bases, with 5 bases spanning the gap. The CDR3 extends over 12 amino acids. The CDR3 sequence is CASSRGTDTQYF. CDR3 nucleotides: TGTGCCAGTAGTAGAGGAACAGATACGCAGTATTTT.

This clone was detected a few times. The chain joins TRBV28 to TRBJ2-7, with D perhaps matching TRBD2 (5 bases). There are 15 residues in the CDR3. V shed 2 bases and J shed 2 bases, with 13 bases lying between them. Germline loops: CDR1 MDHEN, CDR2 SYDVKM. CDR3 residues: CASSLRRAYPYEQYF. The CDR3 coding sequence is TGTGCCAGCAGTTTAAGGCGGGCATATCCCTACGAGCAGTACTTC.

V is TRBV5-6 and J is TRBJ2-6, with unresolved D. The CDR3 is 15 residues long. Germline CDR1 SGHDT, CDR2 YYEEEE. The ends were cut back, 2 bases at V and 2 bases at J, with 8 bases in the middle. For the CDR3, the DNA is TGTGCCAGCAGCTTCCTGGGCACTGGGGCCAACGTCCTGACTTTC. Protein sequence: CASSFLGTGANVLTF.

The chain couples TRBV6-6 to TRBJ1-5; D is unclear. The germline V gene encodes CDR1 MNHNY and CDR2 SVGAGI (reference sequence). Trimming cost V 1 base and J 4 bases, with 2 bases left between them. The CDR3 loop spans 12 amino acids. The CDR3 DNA follows: TGTGCCAGCAGTTACTTAAATCAGCCCCAGCATTTT. Residues: CASSYLNQPQHF.

This chain uses TRBV5-1 with TRBJ2-3, with 10 bases matching TRBD2. CDR3 length: 18 residues. J was trimmed by 4 bases and V by 2 bases; bases with no gene match: 13. The germline gives CDR1 SGHRS, CDR2 YFSETQ. DNA of the CDR3: TGCGCCAGCAGCTTATACGGACCCCTAGCGGGAGAGGCAGATACGCAGTATTTT. This gives the protein CASSLYGPLAGEADTQYF.